Sequencing of this T cell receptor beta chain was carried out in a study of cytomegalovirus exposure and HLA in healthy donors listed by TCRdb under 2017. Some background on the complete study: According to a later analysis, the 120 or so validation repertoires were produced on the same platform as the approximately 690 repertoires of the first cohort. The study aimed to test whether signatures of past pathogen exposure could be identified by cataloging public T cell receptors. A separate validation cohort of about 110 different subjects was used in addition to the 666-subject first cohort. High-throughput TCR immunosequencing, statistical association of individual TCRs with disease status, and machine learning were combined to predict cytomegalovirus infection status. Summary of the overall study and its limitations: In vitro tests confirmed that a few of the cytomegalovirus-associated TCR beta chains recognize cytomegalovirus antigens. Cytomegalovirus status was reported to be diagnosed by the classifier with high specificity and sensitivity in both the original and validation cohorts. All 120 or so repertoires were used to score co-occurrence in the validation cohort in a later analysis, because that analysis had no HLA typing for the cohort. The authors suggested that the approach could potentially be generalized to other disease states and immunological phenotypes. Most TCR sequences were seen in very few donors, while some public TCRs were found in many individuals. A later analysis found that TCRs clustered in the first cohort also tended to co-occur in the 95 to 150 validation repertoires, with 90% to 95% of cluster scores above 0. The study listed approximately 150 TCR beta chains as associated with cytomegalovirus.

The V end gives up 0 bases and the J end 2 bases, leaving 5 bases in the junction not matched to a gene. Looking up the germline V gene yields CDR1 ENHRY and CDR2 SYGVKD. The CDR3 holds 16 amino acids from the cysteine to the phenylalanine. The entry retains the CDR3 DNA only, 48 bases that are in frame from base 1. On this clone itself: Its antigen remains unidentified. Base qualities are not recorded, but no much larger clone differs from it by a single base.

Separate from the approximately 670-subject first cohort, the validation cohort of roughly 130 subjects was the group to which the donors belonged. Preparation of the library involved the immunoSEQ multiplex PCR assay. The paper's processing steps were these. A statistical classification framework was built for diagnosing cytomegalovirus status from the catalog of TCR beta chain sequences. TCRdb obtained this table from immuneACCESS and retained in-frame rearrangements with V and J assigned. These tables miss some clones; where compared with another copy, unresolved V genes account for less than half of the shortfall, and the remainder is unexplained. V and J calls and clone size come straight from that table; D and trimming were deduced from the DNA. For this sample the table gives tens of thousands of clones, of which 80% to 95% were detected only once. Together, the top ten hold 3.6% of the sample.

The origin of this receptor is a woman aged 25 to 39 in good health and CMV-seronegative. The V and J segments used are TRBV10-3 and TRBJ2-3, and 7 bases in between align with TRBD2. The sample consisted of PBMCs. The nucleotides read TGTGCCATCAGTGAGTCGGTTAGCGGGCCCACAGATACGCAGTATTTT. It specifies CAISESVSGPTDTQYF.